These T cell receptor beta chains were read from a single sample in a study of early T cells in non-severe SARS-CoV-2 infection. Each CDR3 protein is one row after TCRdb ran MiXCR on the 5' RACE reads. This table has about 67,000 distinct CDR3 sequences, roughly 12% appearing once. Sequences were obtained from whole blood. The receptors shown here come from an adult who was a healthcare worker with PCR-confirmed SARS-CoV-2 infection or an uninfected control (not recorded which). Each CDR3 is given with its conserved first and last residue. A D gene is named only where the DNA matches it firmly. Some rows mark clone size as missing; the rest say once, few, many or name a class of expanded clone.

>TRBJ2-2|TRBD1|many|TRBV6-1
TGTGCCAGCAAACAGGGGGCGTTAGGCGGGGAGCTGTTTTTT
CASKQGALGGELFF
>TRBJ2-2|-|many|TRBV5-6
TGTGCCAGCAGCGAACAGAACACCGGGGAGCTGTTTTTT
CASSEQNTGELFF
>TRBJ2-3|-|many|TRBV9
TGTGCCAGCAGCGGACCGGGCCTAGCGCGCCCCACAGATACGCAGTATTTT
CASSGPGLARPTDTQYF
>TRBJ2-2|TRBD2|few|TRBV10-3
TGTGCCATCAGTGAGGGACTAGCGGGAGACACCGGGGAGCTGTTTTTT
CAISEGLAGDTGELFF
>TRBJ2-1|-|many|TRBV12-3/TRBV12-4
TGTGCCAGCAGCCAGTACAATGAGCAGTTCTTC
CASSQYNEQFF
>TRBJ2-7|TRBD1|-|TRBV7-9
TGTGCCAGCAGCCCAATCATTATTCCTACAAAACAGGGGGCCGAGCAGTACTTC
CASSPIIIPTKQGAEQYF
>TRBJ2-7|-|-|TRBV27
TGTGCCAGCAGTCCGGGGACGTTTACCTACGAGCAGTACTTC
CASSPGTFTYEQYF
>TRBJ2-7|-|few|TRBV4-2
TGTGCCAGCAGCCAAGGAGCCTCCTCGGGGGAGCAGTACTTC
CASSQGASSGEQYF
>TRBJ2-7|TRBD2|-|TRBV20-1
TGCAGTGCTAGAGATAGGCTAGCGGCCTCCTACGAGCAGTACTTC
CSARDRLAASYEQYF
>TRBJ2-1|TRBD2|-|TRBV12-3/TRBV12-4
TGTGCCAGCAGTTTCCGGACTAGCGAGAAGGATGAGCAGTTCTTC
CASSFRTSEKDEQFF
>TRBJ1-1|TRBD1|-|TRBV7-3
TGTGCCAGCAACGCCGGACAGGGGGGAAACACTGAAGCTTTCTTT
CASNAGQGGNTEAFF
>TRBJ2-5|-|many|TRBV29-1
TGCAGCGTTACCCAACAATCGACAGTCAGGGAGACCCAGTACTTC
CSVTQQSTVRETQYF
>TRBJ1-2|TRBD1|many|TRBV18
TGTGCCAGCTCACGCGGACAGGGGGTGAACTATGGCTACACCTTC
CASSRGQGVNYGYTF
>TRBJ1-2|-|many|TRBV6-6
TGTGCCAGCAGTTTCCGAGTTGGGGGCTACACCTTC
CASSFRVGGYTF
>TRBJ1-4|-|many|TRBV19
TGTGCCAGTCGGACCAGGGGTTTGGATGAAAAACTGTTTTTT
CASRTRGLDEKLFF
>TRBJ2-6|TRBD2|many|TRBV18
TGTGCCAGCTCACCAGAGAGTAGCGGGAGGACTGGGGCCAACGTCCTGACTTTC
CASSPESSGRTGANVLTF
>TRBJ2-7|-|many|TRBV9
TGTGCCAGCAGCGCCGGAGGTCCCGAAACCTACGAGCAGTACTTC
CASSAGGPETYEQYF
>TRBJ2-1|TRBD2|many|TRBV29-1
TGCAGCGTTGACCTGGGACTAGCGGGAGGGCCTTACAATGAGCAGTTCTTC
CSVDLGLAGGPYNEQFF
>TRBJ2-1|-|few|TRBV2
TGTGCCAGGAGACAGCACAATGAGCAGTTCTTC
CARRQHNEQFF
>TRBJ2-5|TRBD1|many|TRBV7-7
TGTGCTAGCAGCTCGGGACAGACTCTACAAGAGACCCAGTACTTC
CASSSGQTLQETQYF
>TRBJ2-5|-|many|TRBV7-6
TGTGCCAGCACCAGTCAGTGGGAATACAGGGACCAAGAGACCCAGTACTTC
CASTSQWEYRDQETQYF
>TRBJ2-7|TRBD2|few|TRBV4-1
TGCGCCAGCAGCCAAGATGGGACTAGCGGGAGGGCCTACGAGCAGTACTTC
CASSQDGTSGRAYEQYF
>TRBJ1-3|-|many|TRBV7-8
TGTGCCAGCAGACAGAGGGGATCCCATGGAAACACCATATATTTT
CASRQRGSHGNTIYF
>TRBJ2-4|-|few|TRBV6-1
TGTGCCAGCAGTGAAATGGGGACCAAAAACATTCAGTACTTC
CASSEMGTKNIQYF
>TRBJ1-6|TRBD1|-|TRBV7-9
TGTGCCAGCAGCCAGGACAGGCGTAATTCACCCCTCCACTTT
CASSQDRRNSPLHF
>TRBJ2-7|-|-|TRBV5-1
TGCGCCAGCAGCTTTGACATCTACTCCTACGAGCAGTACTTC
CASSFDIYSYEQYF
>TRBJ2-7|TRBD2|-|TRBV4-1
TGCGCCAGCAGCCCCCGAGCGGGGCTAGTCCACGAGCAGTACTTC
CASSPRAGLVHEQYF
>TRBJ1-2|-|few|TRBV29-1
TGCAGCGTAGACCCGGGAGGTGGCTACACCTTC
CSVDPGGGYTF
>TRBJ2-5|-|many|TRBV2
TGTGCCAGCAGTGGACTTGAGACCCAGTACTTC
CASSGLETQYF
>TRBJ2-1|-|-|TRBV6-2/TRBV6-3
TGTGCCAGCAGTTACTCCCCTGAAAGCGGGCCCTACAATGAGCAGTTCTTC
CASSYSPESGPYNEQFF
>TRBJ2-1|TRBD1|-|TRBV7-8
TGTGCCAGCAGCTTAGCAATCCGGACAGGCCTTGGGGATGAGCAGTTCTTC
CASSLAIRTGLGDEQFF
>TRBJ2-5|TRBD2|-|TRBV7-9
TGTGCCAGCAGCGCTAGCGGGAATCAAGAGACCCAGTACTTC
CASSASGNQETQYF
>TRBJ1-4|-|-|TRBV11-2
TGTGCCAGCAGCTTTGGCCCATTTCCGAATGAAAAACTGTTTTTT
CASSFGPFPNEKLFF
>TRBJ2-1|TRBD2|-|TRBV11-2
TGTGCCAGCAGCGTTAGCGGGAGTAGGGTCAATGAGCAGTTCTTC
CASSVSGSRVNEQFF
>TRBJ2-7|-|few|TRBV27
TGTGCCAGCAGTTTAAGGCTAGGTACCTACGAGCAGTACTTC
CASSLRLGTYEQYF
>TRBJ2-7|TRBD1|many|TRBV6-2/TRBV6-3
TGTGCCAGCAGTTCAGGGGGCGCGGTCTACGAGCAGTACTTC
CASSSGGAVYEQYF
>TRBJ2-3|-|-|TRBV27
TGTGCCAGCAGTTCGCCTCCACAGGATACGCAGTATTTT
CASSSPPQDTQYF
>TRBJ1-5|-|many|TRBV7-9
TGTGCCAGCAGCTCTTGGACAGATCAGCCCCAGCATTTT
CASSSWTDQPQHF
>TRBJ1-1|TRBD1|many|TRBV6-5
TGTGCCAGCTACAGGGGACCCACTGAAGCTTTCTTT
CASYRGPTEAFF